This T cell receptor beta chain was recovered during a study of patients and donors after allogeneic stem cell transplantation. TCRdb analysed the RT-PCR reads with MiXCR anew, one entry per CDR3 protein. The table shows roughly 880,000 distinct CDR3 sequences, with about a sixth occurring only once. The CDR3 spans 16 residues. The V end was cut by 6 bases, the J end by 0 bases, with 15 bases between. Germline lookup yields CDR1 SNHLY and CDR2 FYNNEI. This clonotype was found a few times. The specimen sequenced was blood, either unsorted or a sorted T cell fraction (not recorded which). This rearrangement joins TRBV2 to TRBJ1-3, with D hard to call. This sequence originates from a human donor who was either an allogeneic HSCT recipient or a stem cell or donor lymphocyte infusion donor (not recorded which). It is not recorded whose cells these are; they may come from a transplant donor. For the CDR3, the DNA is TGTGCCAGCAGCCAACGGTCTTTTGTCTCTGGAAACACCATATATTTT. Its translation: CASSQRSFVSGNTIYF.